This T cell receptor (beta chain) was recovered during a study of T cells in tuberculosis. Per the germline V gene, CDR1 is MGHRA and CDR2 is YSYEKL. The V end lost 1 base, the J end lost 5 bases, and 11 bases lay between the germline ends. The length of the CDR3 is 14 residues. Study-wide points: Smaller alpha distances in active tuberculosis partly reflected shorter CDR3-alpha lengths. Smaller distances to GMM-specific TCRs suggested their expansion in active tuberculosis.

This clone came up once. Its antigen is not known. The sample's time point: new active TB diagnosis, blood taken before or within 7 days of starting treatment. Clones were sequenced by immunoSEQ multiplex PCR, and TCRdb holds only the in-frame ones, with some missing. This sample carries some 31,000 clones, roughly 86% of them seen once, and the ten largest clones take 4% to 6.5%. Sequencing used PBMCs, obtained at tuberculosis diagnosis. The clonotype comes from an adult with tuberculosis. The V gene is TRBV4-1, the J gene TRBJ2-5; D perhaps matches TRBD2 (6 bases). CDR3 nucleotides: TGCGCCAGCAGCCAAGCCTGGGCGGGGGAGACCCAGTACTTC. Amino acid sequence: CASSQAWAGETQYF.